This T cell receptor (beta chain) derives from a study of breast tumors, draining lymph nodes, adjacent tissues. Whole-study findings and limits: Data only fit, rather than demonstrated, lymph node origin of most tumor T cells. Compared with basal-like, luminal-like tumors shared significantly more repertoire with nontumor tissue. Data fit most tumor T cells coming from lymph node, expanding in tumor. Tumor repertoires ranked between lymph nodes and nontumor tissue in diversity, with V and J gene preferences.

Breast cancer patients provided tissue from their axillary draining lymph nodes. This CDR3 is 15 amino acids long. V gave up 4 bases and J gave up 6 bases; unmatched junction bases: 6. Germline CDR1 and CDR2: LGHDT and YNNKEL (reference sequence). From the multiplex PCR reads, TCRdb called clonotypes with MiXCR, one entry per CDR3 protein. The sample contains around 300,000 distinct CDR3 sequences, over 30% of which appear only once. This clonotype was counted between two and nine times. As yet, its antigen is unknown. The clonotype comes from a female donor with breast cancer. Some clones in this sample may be carry-over from other donors' samples. The sample consisted of axillary lymph node tissue. The chain joins TRBV3-1 to TRBJ2-1; 10 positions agree with TRBD2. In DNA form, the CDR3 reads TGTGCCAGCAGCCGAGCGGGAGGGGGTTTCAATGAGCAGTTCTTC. Translated, it gives CASSRAGGGFNEQFF.